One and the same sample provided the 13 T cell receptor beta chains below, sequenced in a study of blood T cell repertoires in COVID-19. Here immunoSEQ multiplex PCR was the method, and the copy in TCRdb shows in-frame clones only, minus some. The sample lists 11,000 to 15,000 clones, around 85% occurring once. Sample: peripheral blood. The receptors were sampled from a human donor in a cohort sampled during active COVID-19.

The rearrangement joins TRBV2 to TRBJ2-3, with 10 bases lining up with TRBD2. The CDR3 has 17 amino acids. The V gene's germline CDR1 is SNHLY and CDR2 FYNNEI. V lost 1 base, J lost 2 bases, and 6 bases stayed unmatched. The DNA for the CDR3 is TGTGCCAGCAGTGAAGAAACTAGCGGGATCTCCACAGATACGCAGTATTTT. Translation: CASSEETSGISTDTQYF.

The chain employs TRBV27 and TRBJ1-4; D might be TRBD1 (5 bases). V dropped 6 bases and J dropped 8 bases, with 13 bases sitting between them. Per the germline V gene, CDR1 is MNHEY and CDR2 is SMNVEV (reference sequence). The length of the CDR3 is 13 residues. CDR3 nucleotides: TGTGCCAGCAGGGACACCTTGGGCGAAAAACTGTTTTTT. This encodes CASRDTLGEKLFF.

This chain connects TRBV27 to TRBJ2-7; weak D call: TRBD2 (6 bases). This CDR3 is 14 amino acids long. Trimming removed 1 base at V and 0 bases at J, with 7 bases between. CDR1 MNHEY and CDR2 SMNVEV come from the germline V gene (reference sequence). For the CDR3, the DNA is TGTGCCAGCAGTTTATACGGGAGCTCCTACGAGCAGTACTTC. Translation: CASSLYGSSYEQYF.

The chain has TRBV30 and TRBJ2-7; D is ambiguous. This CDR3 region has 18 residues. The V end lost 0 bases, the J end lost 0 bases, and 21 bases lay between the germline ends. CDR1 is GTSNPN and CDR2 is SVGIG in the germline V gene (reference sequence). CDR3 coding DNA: TGTGCCTGGAGTGTACTCTTATCGGGTCGCTTGAGCTCCTACGAGCAGTACTTC. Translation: CAWSVLLSGRLSSYEQYF.

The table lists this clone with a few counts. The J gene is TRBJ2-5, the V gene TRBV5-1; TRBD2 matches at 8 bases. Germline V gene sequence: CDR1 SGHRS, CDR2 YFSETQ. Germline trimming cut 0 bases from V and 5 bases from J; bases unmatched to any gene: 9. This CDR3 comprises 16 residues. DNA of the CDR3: TGCGCCAGCAGCTTGGATGGCGGGAGGCCGTTTGAGACCCAGTACTTC. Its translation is CASSLDGGRPFETQYF.

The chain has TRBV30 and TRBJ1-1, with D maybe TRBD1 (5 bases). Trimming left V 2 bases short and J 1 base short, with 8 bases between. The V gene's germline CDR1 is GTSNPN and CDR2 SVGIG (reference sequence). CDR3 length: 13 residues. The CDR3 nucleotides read TGTGCCTGGAGTCAGGGAGGGAACACTGAAGCTTTCTTT. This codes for CAWSQGGNTEAFF.

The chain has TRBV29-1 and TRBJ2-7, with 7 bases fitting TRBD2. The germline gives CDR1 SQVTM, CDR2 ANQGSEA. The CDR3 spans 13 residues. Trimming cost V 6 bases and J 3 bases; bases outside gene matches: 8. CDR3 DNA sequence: TGCAGCGTAGCCGGCGGGAGCGACTACGAGCAGTACTTC. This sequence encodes CSVAGGSDYEQYF.

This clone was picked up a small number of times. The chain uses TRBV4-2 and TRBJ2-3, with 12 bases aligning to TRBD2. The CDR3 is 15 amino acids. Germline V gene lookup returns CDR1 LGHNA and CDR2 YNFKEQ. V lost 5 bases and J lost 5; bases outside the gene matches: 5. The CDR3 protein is CASSKRTSGIDTQYF. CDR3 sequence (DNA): TGTGCCAGCAGCAAGCGGACTAGCGGGATAGATACGCAGTATTTT.

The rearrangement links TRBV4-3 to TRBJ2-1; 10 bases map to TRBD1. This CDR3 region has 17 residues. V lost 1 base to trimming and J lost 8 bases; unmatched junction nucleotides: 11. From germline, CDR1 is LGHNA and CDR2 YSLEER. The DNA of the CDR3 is TGCGCCAGCAGCCAAGTCGGGTCTGGGGACAGGGGCGATGAGCAGTTCTTC. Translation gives CASSQVGSGDRGDEQFF.

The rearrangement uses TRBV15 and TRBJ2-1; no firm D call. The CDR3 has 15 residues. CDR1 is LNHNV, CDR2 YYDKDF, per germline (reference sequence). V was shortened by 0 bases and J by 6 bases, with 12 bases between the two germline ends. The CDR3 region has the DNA TGTGCCACCAGCAGAGATGGTCAGGTAATCAATGAGCAGTTCTTC. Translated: CATSRDGQVINEQFF.

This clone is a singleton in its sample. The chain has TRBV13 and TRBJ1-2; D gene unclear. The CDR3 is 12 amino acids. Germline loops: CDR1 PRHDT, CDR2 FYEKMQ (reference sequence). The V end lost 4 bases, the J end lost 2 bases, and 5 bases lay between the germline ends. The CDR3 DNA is TGTGCCAGCAGCTCCGTGAACTATGGCTACACCTTC. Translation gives CASSSVNYGYTF.

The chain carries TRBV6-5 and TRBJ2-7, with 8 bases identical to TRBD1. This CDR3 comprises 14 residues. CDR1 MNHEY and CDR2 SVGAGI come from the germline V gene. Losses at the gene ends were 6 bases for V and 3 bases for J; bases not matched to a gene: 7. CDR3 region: CASRPFGTGYEQYF. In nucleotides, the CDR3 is TGTGCCAGCAGGCCTTTTGGGACAGGCTACGAGCAGTACTTC.

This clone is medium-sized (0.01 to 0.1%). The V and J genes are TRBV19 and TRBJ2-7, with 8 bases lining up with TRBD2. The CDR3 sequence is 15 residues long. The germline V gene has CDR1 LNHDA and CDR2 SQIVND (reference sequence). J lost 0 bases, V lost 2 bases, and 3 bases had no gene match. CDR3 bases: TGTGCCAGTAGTATACCCAGCGGGAGCTCCTACGAGCAGTACTTC. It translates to CASSIPSGSSYEQYF.